This T cell receptor beta chain came from a study of blood T cell repertoires in COVID-19. Study-wide background: Both acute and convalescent COVID-19 samples were obtained from the United States, Italy and Spain.

J lost 1 base, V lost 6 bases, and 5 bases had no gene match. Per germline, CDR1 SGHNT and CDR2 YYREEE (reference sequence). This CDR3 has 14 residues. Source study methods: It was from reference gene primer amplification that nucleated cell counts were estimated. Repertoires were generated with immunoSEQ multiplex PCR, while TCRdb's copy carries only in-frame clones and drops some. V, J and clone size are those of that table, while D and trimming were read from the DNA. The top ten clones hold about 4% of a sample with approximately 250,000 clones, roughly 80% of them seen once. This rearrangement joins TRBV5-4 to TRBJ1-1; 8 bases are shared with TRBD1. The sequence derives from a man in his thirties or forties with acute COVID-19. Specimen: PBMCs or T cells enriched from blood (not recorded which). This CDR3 reads CASIRQGPNTEAFF. The CDR3 DNA reads as TGTGCCAGCATCCGACAGGGGCCGAACACTGAAGCTTTCTTT.